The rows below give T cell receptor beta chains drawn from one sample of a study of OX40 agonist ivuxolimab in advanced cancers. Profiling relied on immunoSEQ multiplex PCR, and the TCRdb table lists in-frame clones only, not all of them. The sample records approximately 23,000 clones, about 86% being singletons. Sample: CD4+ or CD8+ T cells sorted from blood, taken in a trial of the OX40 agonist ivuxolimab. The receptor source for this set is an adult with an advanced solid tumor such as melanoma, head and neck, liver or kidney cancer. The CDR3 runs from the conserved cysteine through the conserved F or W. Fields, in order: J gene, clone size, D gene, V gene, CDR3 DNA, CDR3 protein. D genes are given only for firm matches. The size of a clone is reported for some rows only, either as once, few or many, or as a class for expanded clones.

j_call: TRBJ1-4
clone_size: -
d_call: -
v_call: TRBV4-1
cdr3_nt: TGCGCCAGCAGCCAAGGGGGAAAACTGTTTTTT
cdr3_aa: CASSQGGKLFF

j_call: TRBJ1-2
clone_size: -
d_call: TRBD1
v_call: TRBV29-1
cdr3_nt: TGCAGCGTTGTCCCAGAGACAGGGGGTGGCTACACCTTC
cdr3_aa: CSVVPETGGGYTF

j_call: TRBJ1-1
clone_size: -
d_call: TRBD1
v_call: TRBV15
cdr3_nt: TGTGCCACCAGCAGAGATGGGACAGCCGTTGCTTTCTTT
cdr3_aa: CATSRDGTAVAFF

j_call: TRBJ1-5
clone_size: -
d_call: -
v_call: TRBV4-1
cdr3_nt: TGCGCCAGCAGCCTATGGACCAATCAGCCCCAGCATTTT
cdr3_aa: CASSLWTNQPQHF

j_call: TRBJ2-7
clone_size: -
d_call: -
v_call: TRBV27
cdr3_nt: TGTGCCAGCAGTTTTGGAGGGGCCTCCTACGAGCAGTACTTC
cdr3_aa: CASSFGGASYEQYF

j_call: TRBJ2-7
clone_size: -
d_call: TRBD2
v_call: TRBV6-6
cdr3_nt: TGTGCCAGCAGTGACCCGGGACTATCTGTCTACGAGCAGTACTTC
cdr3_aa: CASSDPGLSVYEQYF

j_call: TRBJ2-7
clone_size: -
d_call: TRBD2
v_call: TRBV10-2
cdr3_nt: TGCGCCAGCAGTGAGATAGCGGGAGCCTCGGGGGACGAGCAGTACTTC
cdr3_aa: CASSEIAGASGDEQYF

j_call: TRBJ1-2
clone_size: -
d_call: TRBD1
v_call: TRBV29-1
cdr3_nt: TGCAGCGTGGGGGAGTCAGGGGGCTACTATGGCTACACCTTC
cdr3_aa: CSVGESGGYYGYTF

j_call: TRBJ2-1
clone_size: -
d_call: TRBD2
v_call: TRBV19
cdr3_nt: TGTGCCAGTAGTATCACTAGCGGGAGTTTTGATGAGCAGTTCTTC
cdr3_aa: CASSITSGSFDEQFF

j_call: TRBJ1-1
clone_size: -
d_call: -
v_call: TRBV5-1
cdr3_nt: TGCGCCAGCAGCTTAATTGGGAACACTGAAGCTTTCTTT
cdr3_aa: CASSLIGNTEAFF

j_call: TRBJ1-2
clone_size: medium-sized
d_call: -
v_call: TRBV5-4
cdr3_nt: TGTGCCAGCAGCCTTTTAGGGGCGCCCGATGGCTACACCTTC
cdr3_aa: CASSLLGAPDGYTF

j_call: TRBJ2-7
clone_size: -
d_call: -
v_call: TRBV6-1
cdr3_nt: TGTGCCAGCAGTGACTCCGCAGCTTGGTACGAGCAGTACTTC
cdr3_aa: CASSDSAAWYEQYF

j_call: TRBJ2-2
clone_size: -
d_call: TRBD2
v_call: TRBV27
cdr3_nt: TGTGCCAGCAGTCCTTTACTAATAGCGGGATTCGGGGAGCTGTTTTTT
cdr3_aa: CASSPLLIAGFGELFF

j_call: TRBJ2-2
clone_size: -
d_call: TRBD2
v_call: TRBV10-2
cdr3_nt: TGCGCCAGCAGTGAAAAAGCGGGAGTTAGCACCGGGGAGCTGTTTTTT
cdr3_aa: CASSEKAGVSTGELFF

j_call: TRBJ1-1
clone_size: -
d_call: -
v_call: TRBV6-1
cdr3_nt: TGTGCCAGTTGGGCGCCCGGGGGAGCTTTCTTT
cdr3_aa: CASWAPGGAFF

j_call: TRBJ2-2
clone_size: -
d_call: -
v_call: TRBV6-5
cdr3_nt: TGTGCCAGCAGCCGGACTATGAACACCGGGGAGCTGTTTTTT
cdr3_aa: CASSRTMNTGELFF

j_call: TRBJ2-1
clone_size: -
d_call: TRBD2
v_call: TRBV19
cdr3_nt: TGTGCCAGTAGTCTCGGGACTAGCGGGCCATCCTCCTACAATGAGCAGTTCTTC
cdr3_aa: CASSLGTSGPSSYNEQFF

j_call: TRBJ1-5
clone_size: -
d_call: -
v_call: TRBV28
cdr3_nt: TGTGCCAGCACCACCCGGAGTGATCAGCCCCAGCATTTT
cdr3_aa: CASTTRSDQPQHF

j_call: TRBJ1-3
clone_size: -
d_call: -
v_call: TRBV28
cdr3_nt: TGTGCCAGCAGTTTATGGGCCCTGGCTGGAAACACCATATATTTT
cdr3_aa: CASSLWALAGNTIYF

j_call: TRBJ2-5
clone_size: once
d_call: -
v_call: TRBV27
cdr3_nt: TGTGCCAGCAGTTTCGGGCAAACCCTCCAAGAGACCCAGTACTTC
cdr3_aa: CASSFGQTLQETQYF

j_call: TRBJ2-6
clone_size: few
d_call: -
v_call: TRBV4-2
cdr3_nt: TGTGCCAGCAGCCCTGACGCAGGGGCTGGGGCCAACGTCCTGACTTTC
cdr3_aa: CASSPDAGAGANVLTF

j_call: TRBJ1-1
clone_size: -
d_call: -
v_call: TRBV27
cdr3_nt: TGTGCCAGTCGGCAGTTCTGGGGGGGATCGAACACTGAAGCTTTCTTT
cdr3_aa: CASRQFWGGSNTEAFF

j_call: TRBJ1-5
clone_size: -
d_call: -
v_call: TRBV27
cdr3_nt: TGTGCCAGCAGTTTGGGTAGCAATCAGCCCCAGCATTTT
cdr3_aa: CASSLGSNQPQHF

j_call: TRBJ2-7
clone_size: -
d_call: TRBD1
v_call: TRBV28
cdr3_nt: TGTGCCAGCAGTTTTATCCGGGGGGACAGGGTCTACGAGCAGTACTTC
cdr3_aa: CASSFIRGDRVYEQYF

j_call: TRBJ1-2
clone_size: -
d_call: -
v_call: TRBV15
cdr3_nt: TGTGCCACCAGCAGAGAGAGAGGGGGTGGCTACACCTTC
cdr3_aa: CATSRERGGGYTF

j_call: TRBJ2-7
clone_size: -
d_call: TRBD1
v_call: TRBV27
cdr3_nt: TGTGCCAGCAGTTTATCAGGGACAGGGGTCTACGAGCAGTACTTC
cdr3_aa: CASSLSGTGVYEQYF

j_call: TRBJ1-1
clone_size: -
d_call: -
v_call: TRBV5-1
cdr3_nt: TGCGCCAGCCGCAAGGACCATGAAGCTTTCTTT
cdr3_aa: CASRKDHEAFF

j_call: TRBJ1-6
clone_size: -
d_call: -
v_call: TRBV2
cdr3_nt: TGTGCCAGCAGGAAGCAGAGCTCCTATAATTCACCCCTCCACTTT
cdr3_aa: CASRKQSSYNSPLHF

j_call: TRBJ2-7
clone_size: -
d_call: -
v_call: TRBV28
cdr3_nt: TGTGCCAGCAGTTTCGCGGCAACCTACGAGCAGTACTTC
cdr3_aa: CASSFAATYEQYF

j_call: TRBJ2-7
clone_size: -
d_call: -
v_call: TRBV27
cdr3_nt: TGTGCCAGCAGTTTATCTGCTAGTCGGTCCTACGAGCAGTACTTC
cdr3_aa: CASSLSASRSYEQYF

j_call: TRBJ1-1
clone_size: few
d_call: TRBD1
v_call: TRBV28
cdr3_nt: TGTGCCAGCAGTTCCCGGGACAGGACCCAAGCTTTCTTT
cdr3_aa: CASSSRDRTQAFF

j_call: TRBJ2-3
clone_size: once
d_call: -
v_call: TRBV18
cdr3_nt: TGTGCCAGCTCATCCGCGGATCTCACAGATACGCAGTATTTT
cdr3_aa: CASSSADLTDTQYF

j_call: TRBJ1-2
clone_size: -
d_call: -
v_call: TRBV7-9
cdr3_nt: TGTGCCAGCAGCTTAGGGGGGCTGGGCTACACCTTC
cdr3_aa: CASSLGGLGYTF

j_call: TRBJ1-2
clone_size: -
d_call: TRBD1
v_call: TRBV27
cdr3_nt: TGTGCCAGCAGTTGGGGCCCCAGGGGGCTCTATGGCTACACCTTC
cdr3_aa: CASSWGPRGLYGYTF

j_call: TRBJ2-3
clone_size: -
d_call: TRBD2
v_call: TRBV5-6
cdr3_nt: TGTGCCAGCAGCGAATATTTGGGACTAGCTGTTGATACGCAGTATTTT
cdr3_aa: CASSEYLGLAVDTQYF

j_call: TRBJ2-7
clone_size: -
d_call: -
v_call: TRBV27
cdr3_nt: TGTGCCAGCAGTTTGGGGCAGGCAGGTTACGAGCAGTACTTC
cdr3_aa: CASSLGQAGYEQYF

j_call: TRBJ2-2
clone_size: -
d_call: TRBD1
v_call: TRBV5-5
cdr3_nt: TGTGCCAGCAGCAACCCAGGGGGTAGGGACACCGGGGAGCTGTTTTTT
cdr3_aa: CASSNPGGRDTGELFF

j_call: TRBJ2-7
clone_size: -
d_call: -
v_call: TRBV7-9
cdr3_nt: TGTGCCAGCAGCTTAGGTGCTGCCGAGCAGTACTTC
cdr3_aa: CASSLGAAEQYF

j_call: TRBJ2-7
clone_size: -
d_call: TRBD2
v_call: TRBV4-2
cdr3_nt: TGTGCCAGCAGCCAAGAAATAGCGGGGTACGAGCAGTACTTC
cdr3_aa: CASSQEIAGYEQYF

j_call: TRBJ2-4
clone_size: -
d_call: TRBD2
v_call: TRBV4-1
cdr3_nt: TGCGCCAGCAGTCATTCTAGCGGGAGAGCCAAAAACATTCAGTACTTC
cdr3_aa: CASSHSSGRAKNIQYF

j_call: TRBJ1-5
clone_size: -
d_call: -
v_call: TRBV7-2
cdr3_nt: TGTGCCAGCAGCACAGCGGGGGGTAGCAATCAGCCCCAGCATTTT
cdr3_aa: CASSTAGGSNQPQHF

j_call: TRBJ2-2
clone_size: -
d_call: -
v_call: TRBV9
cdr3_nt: TGTGCCAGCAGCGTAGCAAGGTTATGGGAACACGGGGAGCTGTTTTTT
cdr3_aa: CASSVARLWEHGELFF

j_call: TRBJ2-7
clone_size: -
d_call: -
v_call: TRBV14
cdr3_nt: TGTGCCAGCAGCCAACCAGGAGATACCACCTACGAGCAGTACTTC
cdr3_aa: CASSQPGDTTYEQYF

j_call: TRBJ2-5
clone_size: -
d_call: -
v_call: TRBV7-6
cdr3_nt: TGTGCCAGCAGCTTACGGTGGCAAGAGACCCAGTACTTC
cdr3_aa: CASSLRWQETQYF

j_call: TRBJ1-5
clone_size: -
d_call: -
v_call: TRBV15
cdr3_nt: TGTGCCACCAGCACCCGACTTTATAGCAATCAGCCCCAGCATTTT
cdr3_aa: CATSTRLYSNQPQHF

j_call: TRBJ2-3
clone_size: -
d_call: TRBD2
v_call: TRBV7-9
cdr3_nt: TGTGCCAGCAGCTTACAACTAGCGGGAGTTAGTGTAGATACGCAGTATTTT
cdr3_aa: CASSLQLAGVSVDTQYF

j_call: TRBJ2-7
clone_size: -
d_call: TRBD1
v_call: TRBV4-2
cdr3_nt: TGTGCCAGCAGCCAAGCGAATACAGGGGATTACGAGCAGTACTTC
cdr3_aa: CASSQANTGDYEQYF

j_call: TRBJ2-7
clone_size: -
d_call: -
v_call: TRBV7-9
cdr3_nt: TGTGCCAGCAGCTGGGACCAGGGGAATTACGAGCAGTACTTC
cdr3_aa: CASSWDQGNYEQYF

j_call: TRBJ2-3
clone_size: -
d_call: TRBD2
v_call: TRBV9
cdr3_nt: TGTGCCAGCAGCGGACTAGCGCCAACAGATACGCAGTATTTT
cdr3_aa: CASSGLAPTDTQYF

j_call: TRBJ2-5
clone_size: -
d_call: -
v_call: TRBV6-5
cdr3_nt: TGTGCCAGCAGTCTCTCCGGGACACAAAAAGAGACCCAGTACTTC
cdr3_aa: CASSLSGTQKETQYF

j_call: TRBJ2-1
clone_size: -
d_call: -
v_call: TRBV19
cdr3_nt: TGTGCCAGTAGTATGGGGAGCCTAGATGAGCAGTTCTTC
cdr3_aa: CASSMGSLDEQFF